This section outlines one T cell receptor beta chain sequence together with its context. This sample is part of a study of blood T cell repertoires in COVID-19. Study-wide context: The United States, Italy and Spain supplied acute and convalescent COVID-19 samples. T cells, B-cell-depleted T cells, or PBMCs provided the cDNA or gDNA that served as material.

V gave up 3 bases and J gave up 4 bases, with 12 bases separating them. CDR1 and CDR2 from the germline V gene are SGHRS and YFSETQ. The CDR3 is made up of 14 amino acids. Methods used by the authors: It was from reference gene primer amplification that nucleated cell counts were estimated. Generated by immunoSEQ multiplex PCR, the TCRdb table keeps only in-frame clones and is missing some. Clone size and V and J calls were adopted from that table, with D and trimming inferred from the DNA. The sample shows 200,000 to 250,000 clones, 70% to 90% of them seen only once. The clonotype originates from a woman aged 35 to 49 with acute or convalescent COVID-19. The chain couples TRBV5-1 to TRBJ2-3; D gene uncertain. Sequenced: peripheral blood. CDR3 nucleotide sequence: TGCGCCAGCAGCTCCCGAGCGTCACCAGATACGCAGTATTTT. Protein product: CASSSRASPDTQYF.